A single sample gave rise to the 18 T cell receptor beta chains below, sequenced in a study of T cell changes during pregnancy in multiple sclerosis. Sequenced by immunoSEQ multiplex PCR; TCRdb stores in-frame clones only, minus some. In the table there are about 41,000 clones, approximately 90% of which are singletons. This material consisted of CD4+ T cells from peripheral blood mononuclear cells, taken in the first trimester of pregnancy. These receptors originate from a female donor with multiple sclerosis, enrolled in a pregnancy study.

The V gene is TRBV2, the J gene TRBJ2-1; D possibly corresponds to TRBD2 (5 bases). The length of the CDR3 is 13 residues. The V and J ends lost 4 bases and 5 bases respectively, with 9 bases between them. CDR1 and CDR2 from the germline V gene are SNHLY and FYNNEI. In DNA form, the CDR3 reads TGTGCCAGCAGTGTTGAGACTAACAATGAGCAGTTCTTC. Translation gives CASSVETNNEQFF.

The rearrangement links TRBV10-2 to TRBJ2-1; TRBD2 matches 7 bases. The V and J ends lost 7 bases and 0 bases, in that order; junction bases with no gene match: 3. CDR3 length: 14 amino acids. Germline V lookup: CDR1 WSHSY, CDR2 SAAADI. In DNA form, the CDR3 reads TGCGCCAGCAAAGGCGGGAGCTCCTACAATGAGCAGTTCTTC. Its translation: CASKGGSSYNEQFF.

The chain combines TRBV11-2 with TRBJ2-1; TRBD2 might be the D (5 bases). Germline V gives CDR1 SGHAT, CDR2 FQNNGV. This CDR3 comprises 13 residues. Between the trimmed V and J ends, which lost 5 bases and 7 bases, there was a span of 12 bases. CDR3 loop: CASSMRARNEQFF. The CDR3, as DNA: TGTGCCAGCAGCATGCGGGCCCGTAATGAGCAGTTCTTC. Combining the CDR3 with reference TRBV11-2 and TRBJ2-1 gives the whole variable domain EAGVAQSPRYKIIEKRQSVAFWCNPISGHATLYWYQQILGQGPKLLIQFQNNGVVDDSQLPKDRFSAERLKGVDSTLKIQPAKLEDSAVYLCASSMRARNEQFFGPGTRLTVL.

The genes are TRBV6-1 and TRBJ2-7; 8 bases line up with TRBD2. This CDR3 spans 14 amino acids. The germline V gene has CDR1 MNHNS and CDR2 SASEGT. The V segment lost 7 bases and the J segment 0 bases; nucleotides outside the gene matches: 5. The CDR3 loop reads CASTSGTSSYEQYF. Written as DNA, the CDR3 is TGTGCCAGCACCTCTGGGACTAGCTCCTACGAGCAGTACTTC.

This chain links TRBV5-4 with TRBJ2-1; TRBD2 matches at 7 bases. Trimming took 3 bases from V and 1 from J; bases not matched to a gene: 13. Germline V gives CDR1 SGHNT, CDR2 YYREEE (reference sequence). The CDR3 covers 18 residues. CDR3 sequence (DNA): TGTGCCAGCAGCTCTGGGGGATGGCGGGAGCCTTCCTACAATGAGCAGTTCTTC. It translates to CASSSGGWREPSYNEQFF. The entire variable domain, with the rest obtained from reference TRBV5-4 and TRBJ2-1, is as follows: ETGVTQSPTHLIKTRGQQVTLRCSSQSGHNTVSWYQQALGQGPQFIFQYYREEENGRGNFPPRFSGLQFPNYSSELNVNALELDDSALYLCASSSGGWREPSYNEQFFGPGTRLTVL.

The J gene is TRBJ1-1, the V gene TRBV14; 7 bases align to TRBD1. V shed 4 bases and J 0 bases; nucleotides not matched to a gene: 8. Germline CDR1 reads SGHDN; CDR2 reads FVKESK. The CDR3 is 16 residues long. CDR3 protein: CASSPLPGQVNTEAFF. In DNA form, the CDR3 reads TGTGCCAGCAGCCCACTCCCCGGACAGGTGAACACTGAAGCTTTCTTT. The whole variable domain, filled in from reference TRBV14 and TRBJ1-1, reads EAGVTQFPSHSVIEKGQTVTLRCDPISGHDNLYWYRRVMGKEIKFLLHFVKESKQDESGMPNNRFLAERTGGTYSTLKVQPAELEDSGVYFCASSPLPGQVNTEAFFGQGTRLTVV.

This chain links TRBV28 with TRBJ2-7, with a possible D match to TRBD1 (6 bases). Germline values: CDR1 MDHEN, CDR2 SYDVKM. Trimming stripped 5 bases from V and 7 bases from J, with 18 bases between. The CDR3 contains 14 residues. This chain's CDR3 is CASSLGGPVREQYF. CDR3 in DNA: TGTGCCAGCAGTCTAGGGGGACCCGTCCGAGAGCAGTACTTC.

The rearrangement uses TRBV7-3 and TRBJ2-1, with 7 bases that match TRBD1. Germline V lookup: CDR1 SGHTA, CDR2 FQGTGA. The CDR3 extends over 15 amino acids. V lost 5 bases, J lost 6 bases, and 10 bases stayed unmatched. The CDR3 DNA follows: TGTGCCAGCAGCCCACAGGGGCCCGCGGGCAATGAGCAGTTCTTC. This codes for CASSPQGPAGNEQFF.

The chain couples TRBV7-2 to TRBJ1-1; 7 bases fit TRBD1. This CDR3 spans 11 amino acids. The J segment lost 11 bases and the V segment lost 5 bases, leaving 5 bases of the junction unmatched. Germline V CDR1 and CDR2: SGHTA, FQGNSA. CDR3 loop: CASSQDREAFF. In DNA form, the CDR3 reads TGTGCCAGCAGCCAAGACAGGGAGGCTTTCTTT. The whole variable domain, remainder taken from reference TRBV7-2 and TRBJ1-1, is GAGVSQSPSNKVTEKGKDVELRCDPISGHTALYWYRQSLGQGLEFLIYFQGNSAPDKSGLPSDRFSAERTGGSVSTLTIQRTQQEDSAVYLCASSQDREAFFGQGTRLTVV.

The chain has TRBV18 and TRBJ2-4, with TRBD1 matching 9 bases. This CDR3 comprises 15 residues. V lost 0 bases and J lost 4; bases outside the gene matches: 1. Germline loops: CDR1 KGHSH, CDR2 LQKENI. The CDR3: CASSPPGQGKNIQYF. CDR3 bases: TGTGCCAGCTCACCACCGGGACAGGGAAAAAACATTCAGTACTTC.

V is TRBV10-3 and J is TRBJ2-2; possible D gene TRBD2, 6 bases. Germline CDR1 reads ENHRY; CDR2 reads SYGVKD. V was clipped by 5 bases and J by 3 bases, with 10 bases between them. The CDR3 consists of 14 residues. DNA of the CDR3: TGTGCCATCAGTCTGGGCGGGGACACCGGGGAGCTGTTTTTT. It yields the protein CAISLGGDTGELFF.

This chain connects TRBV5-1 to TRBJ2-2; 9 bases align to TRBD2. CDR1 is SGHRS and CDR2 is YFSETQ in the germline V gene. The CDR3 spans 15 residues. J gave up 5 bases and V 3 bases, and 5 bases lay outside the gene matches. The CDR3 sequence: CASSSGLAGTGELFF. CDR3 DNA: TGCGCCAGCAGCTCGGGACTAGCTGGGACCGGGGAGCTGTTTTTT.

V usage is TRBV29-1 and J usage is TRBJ2-3; 9 bases fit TRBD2. In germline, CDR1 is SQVTM, CDR2 ANQGSEA. The CDR3 consists of 15 residues. Trimming at V came to 6 bases and at J to 2 bases, leaving 9 bases not matched to a gene. The CDR3 sequence is CSVAGGREPTDTQYF. The CDR3 nucleotides read TGCAGCGTCGCGGGGGGGCGGGAGCCCACAGATACGCAGTATTTT.

This clone was detected once. V is TRBV7-9 and J is TRBJ2-1; a possible D gene is TRBD2 (6 bases). This CDR3 has 16 amino acids. Trimming cost V 7 bases and J 5 bases, with 21 bases left between them. CDR1 SEHNR and CDR2 FQNEAQ come from the germline V gene (reference sequence). The CDR3: CASKFSPGLDNNEQFF. The CDR3 nucleotides are TGTGCCAGCAAATTCTCACCGGGACTGGATAACAATGAGCAGTTCTTC. The complete variable domain, with remaining parts taken from reference TRBV7-9 and TRBJ2-1, reads DTGVSQNPRHKITKRGQNVTFRCDPISEHNRLYWYRQTLGQGPEFLTYFQNEAQLEKSRLLSDRFSAERPKGSFSTLEIQRTEQGDSAMYLCASKFSPGLDNNEQFFGPGTRLTVL.

The rearrangement joins TRBV14 to TRBJ1-3; D is ambiguous. This CDR3 comprises 14 residues. V dropped 2 bases and J dropped 0 bases, with 5 bases sitting between them. CDR1 SGHDN and CDR2 FVKESK come from the germline V gene. In DNA form, the CDR3 reads TGTGCCAGCAGCCAATTCCTCTCTGGAAACACCATATATTTT. Amino acid sequence: CASSQFLSGNTIYF.

V is TRBV11-2 and J is TRBJ2-6; the match to TRBD1 covers 7 bases. The CDR3 is 18 amino acids. Unmatched junction bases numbered 10, after V lost 5 bases and J lost 0 bases. The germline gives CDR1 SGHAT, CDR2 FQNNGV. The CDR3 spells CASSLYRGNYSGANVLTF. The CDR3 DNA reads TGTGCCAGCAGCCTATACAGGGGAAACTACTCTGGGGCCAACGTCCTGACTTTC.

V is TRBV13 and J is TRBJ2-2; no reliable D call. CDR1 PRHDT and CDR2 FYEKMQ come from the germline V gene (reference sequence). This CDR3 has 15 amino acids. The V end was cut by 4 bases, the J end by 6 bases, with 15 bases between. CDR3 bases: TGTGCCAGCAGCTCCAATAGACTTATCGCCGGGGAGCTGTTTTTT. Translation gives CASSSNRLIAGELFF.

The chain carries TRBV4-1 and TRBJ2-1; 9 nucleotides match TRBD2. The germline V gene encodes CDR1 MGHRA and CDR2 YSYEKL. Losses at the gene ends were 3 bases for V and 7 bases for J; bases not matched to a gene: 7. The CDR3 contains 15 residues. The CDR3 spells CASSHMGREGNEQFF. In DNA form, the CDR3 reads TGCGCCAGCAGCCATATGGGGCGGGAGGGGAATGAGCAGTTCTTC.